This entry lists 17 T cell receptor beta chains sequenced from one sample in a study of T-cell memory formation after mild COVID-19. TCRdb used MiXCR to reprocess the 5' RACE reads, holding one entry per CDR3 protein. Of some 57,000 distinct CDR3 sequences listed, more than 9% are singletons. Source material: PBMCs or a T cell subset sorted from them (not recorded which). These receptors came from a man between 18 and 35 years old who had mild COVID-19 (a few samples of this study predate the infection). Cell type and time point are not known.

There are a few counts of this clonotype. The rearrangement joins TRBV25-1 to TRBJ2-1; 10 bases fit TRBD2. Germline lookup yields CDR1 MGHDK and CDR2 SYGVNS. CDR3 length: 13 amino acids. V shed 6 bases, J shed 10 bases, and the junction held 6 bases outside the gene matches. This CDR3 is CASSLAGEGEQFF. DNA for the CDR3: TGTGCCAGCAGCCTAGCGGGGGAAGGGGAGCAGTTCTTC.

This clonotype has more than one count but fewer than ten. The V and J genes are TRBV29-1 and TRBJ2-7, with 7 bases fitting TRBD2. There are 11 residues in the CDR3. From germline, CDR1 is SQVTM and CDR2 ANQGSEA. V lost 7 bases, J lost 7 bases, and 7 bases stayed unmatched. This chain's CDR3 is CSEKGGDEQYV. The CDR3 nucleotides read TGCAGCGAGAAGGGAGGGGATGAGCAGTACGTC.

This clonotype was counted a few times. V usage is TRBV7-7 and J usage is TRBJ2-5, with D possibly TRBD1 on 6 matching bases. CDR3 length: 14 residues. V lost 5 bases and J 0 bases, leaving 10 bases between the germline ends. Germline CDR1 SSHAT, CDR2 FNYEAQ (reference sequence). CDR3: CASSRDRNQETQYF. The CDR3 bases are TGTGCCAGCAGCCGAGACAGGAACCAAGAGACCCAGTACTTC.

The rearrangement links TRBV7-3 to TRBJ2-6; a weak D match, TRBD2 (5 bases). The V gene's germline CDR1 is SGHTA and CDR2 FQGTGA. This CDR3 spans 17 amino acids. V was pared by 5 bases and J by 2 bases, with 16 bases between. CDR3 loop: CASSVNGAGTGANVLTF. The CDR3 nucleotides read TGTGCCAGCAGCGTGAACGGCGCGGGCACTGGGGCCAACGTCCTGACTTTC.

The chain uses TRBV29-1 and TRBJ1-2; possible D gene TRBD1, 6 bases. CDR1 SQVTM and CDR2 ANQGSEA come from the germline V gene. Trimming stripped 7 bases from V and 4 bases from J, with 13 bases between. The CDR3 is 12 amino acids. The CDR3 DNA reads as TGCAGCGGGAACAGGGTCGGCTATGGCTACACCTTC. It is translated as CSGNRVGYGYTF.

The CDR3 here is CASSGVPENEQFF. The CDR3 coding sequence is TGTGCCAGCAGCGGGGTTCCGGAGAATGAGCAGTTCTTC. This chain joins TRBV7-2 and TRBJ2-1; D unresolved. V lost 5 bases and J lost 7, with 12 bases in between. The CDR3 extends over 13 amino acids. The germline gives CDR1 SGHTA, CDR2 FQGNSA.

This clonotype came up many times. V gene TRBV7-2 combines with J gene TRBJ2-1; D unresolved. The CDR3 length is 16 residues. With 5 bases removed from V and 4 bases from J, the gap between germline ends came to 18 bases. The germline V gene has CDR1 SGHTA and CDR2 FQGNSA. The CDR3, as DNA: TGTGCCAGCAGCCAAGATGGGTCAAGCGTGTACAATGAGCAGTTCTTC. This encodes CASSQDGSSVYNEQFF.

The chain uses TRBV11-2 and TRBJ2-3; 11 nucleotides align to TRBD2. Trimming at V came to 5 bases and at J to 6 bases, leaving 16 bases not matched to a gene. The germline gives CDR1 SGHAT, CDR2 FQNNGV. The CDR3 consists of 18 residues. The CDR3 loop is CASSPPSGSGGAGDTQYF. CDR3 nucleotide sequence: TGTGCCAGCAGCCCCCCTTCAGGTAGCGGGGGGGCAGGGGATACGCAGTATTTT. Using reference TRBV11-2 and TRBJ2-3 for the parts outside the CDR3, the full variable domain is EAGVAQSPRYKIIEKRQSVAFWCNPISGHATLYWYQQILGQGPKLLIQFQNNGVVDDSQLPKDRFSAERLKGVDSTLKIQPAKLEDSAVYLCASSPPSGSGGAGDTQYFGPGTRLTVL.

V usage is TRBV20-1 and J usage is TRBJ2-3; no clear D. The CDR3 totals 15 residues. V was trimmed by 6 bases and J by 1 base, leaving 17 bases between them. CDR1 and CDR2 (germline): DFQATT, SNEGSKA (reference sequence). CDR3 coding DNA: TGCAGTGCACCTCCCCCCAGCCGGGGCACAGATACGCAGTATTTT. It translates to CSAPPPSRGTDTQYF.

This clonotype was counted many times. The rearrangement links TRBV20-1 to TRBJ2-7, with D tentatively TRBD2 (5 bases). The CDR3 runs to 16 residues. Germline loops: CDR1 DFQATT, CDR2 SNEGSKA (reference sequence). Between the trimmed V and J ends, which lost 2 bases and 5 bases, there was a span of 22 bases. DNA for the CDR3: TGCAGTGCTAGATCCCCCTCGGACTTAGGGCCCAACGAGCAGTACTTC. It specifies CSARSPSDLGPNEQYF.

The J gene is TRBJ1-2, the V gene TRBV12-3 or TRBV12-4; the D is unclear. The CDR3 has 12 amino acids. Trimming pared 1 base from V and 8 bases from J, leaving 8 bases between. The CDR3 reads CASSLGWEGYTF. DNA of the CDR3: TGTGCCAGCAGTTTAGGGTGGGAAGGCTACACCTTC.

V gene TRBV20-1 combines with J gene TRBJ1-1, with a possible D match to TRBD1 (5 bases). Per germline, CDR1 DFQATT and CDR2 SNEGSKA (reference sequence). V was pared by 1 base and J by 4 bases, with 13 bases between. This CDR3 has 14 amino acids. CDR3 bases: TGCAGTGCTAGAGGCAGTCGGGGCACCACTGAAGCTTTCTTT. Residues: CSARGSRGTTEAFF.

This clonotype was detected many times. The DNA of the CDR3 is TGTGCCAGCAGCCTCAGGGGGGGCCCTACCTACAATGAGCAGTTCTTC. Protein sequence: CASSLRGGPTYNEQFF. The chain links TRBV3-1 to TRBJ2-1, with D perhaps being TRBD1 or TRBD2 (7 bases each). Germline CDR1 and CDR2: LGHDT and YNNKEL (reference sequence). The CDR3 totals 16 residues. Trimming pared 4 bases from V and 2 bases from J, leaving 15 bases between.

This clonotype was found a few times. J is TRBJ1-1 and V is TRBV5-1; no clear D. The germline V gene has CDR1 SGHRS and CDR2 YFSETQ. This CDR3 is 14 amino acids long. Trimming removed 4 bases from V and 3 bases from J, with 13 bases in between. This CDR3 reads CASSLDLRDTEAFF. The CDR3 DNA reads TGCGCCAGCAGCCTAGACTTACGGGACACTGAAGCTTTCTTT.

V and J are TRBV6-1 and TRBJ2-7, with 7 bases fitting TRBD2. CDR1 is MNHNS, CDR2 SASEGT, per germline. CDR3 length equals 13 residues. Losses at the gene ends were 6 bases for V and 6 bases for J; bases not matched to a gene: 8. The CDR3 region is CASRGTLAAEQYF. CDR3 DNA sequence: TGTGCCAGCAGGGGAACCCTAGCGGCCGAGCAGTACTTC.

This clonotype was detected a few times. The CDR3 nucleotides are TGTGCCAGCAGTTACAATGGAGGGGGTGAAAAACTGTTTTTT. Translating it yields CASSYNGGGEKLFF. The V gene is TRBV6-5, the J gene TRBJ1-4; tentatively, D is TRBD1 (6 bases). The CDR3 has 14 residues. V lost 2 bases to trimming and J lost 7 bases, with 11 bases between them. Germline values: CDR1 MNHEY, CDR2 SVGAGI.

There are a few counts of this clonotype. V is TRBV7-2 and J is TRBJ1-5; D may be TRBD1 (5 bases). Trimming cost V 8 bases and J 5 bases, with 13 bases left between them. The CDR3 is 13 amino acids. In germline, CDR1 is SGHTA, CDR2 FQGNSA. CDR3 nucleotide sequence: TGTGCCAGCGGCCCTCGGGGGGATCAGCCCCAGCATTTT. Protein product: CASGPRGDQPQHF.